Each of the 22 T cell receptor beta chains below was sequenced from the same sample in a study of early T cells in non-severe SARS-CoV-2 infection. TCRdb used MiXCR to reprocess the 5' RACE reads, holding one entry per CDR3 protein. The sample has 45,000 to 70,000 distinct CDR3 sequences; 6.2% are singletons. Material for sequencing was whole blood. The receptors derive from an adult who was a healthcare worker with PCR-confirmed SARS-CoV-2 infection or an uninfected control (not recorded which).

In its sample, this clonotype was seen a few times. The V gene is TRBV20-1, the J gene TRBJ1-1; D gene ambiguous. Germline loops: CDR1 DFQATT, CDR2 SNEGSKA (reference sequence). This CDR3 is built from 15 residues. Trimming left V 1 base short and J 1 base short, with 13 bases between. The CDR3 coding sequence is TGCAGTGCTAGAGTCCGGCTACCAACGAACACTGAAGCTTTCTTT. This sequence encodes CSARVRLPTNTEAFF.

This clonotype was detected ten times or more. This chain uses TRBV20-1 with TRBJ1-6; D not resolved. CDR1 is DFQATT, CDR2 SNEGSKA, per germline (reference sequence). Deletions cut 1 base from V and 3 bases from J, with 16 bases between. This CDR3 contains 17 residues. The CDR3, as DNA: TGCAGTGCTAGAGTCGTTGGCACAGACCTCTATAATTCACCCCTCCACTTT. It encodes CSARVVGTDLYNSPLHF.

This clonotype was seen more than once but under ten times. The chain combines TRBV10-1 with TRBJ2-5; 7 bases match TRBD1. V shed 10 bases and J 3 bases; nucleotides not matched to a gene: 11. CDR1 and CDR2 (germline): WNHNN, SYGVQD (reference sequence). The CDR3 runs 14 residues. The CDR3 region has the DNA TGCGCCAACTTTCGGGACAGCTCAAAAGAGACCCAGTACTTC. Protein: CANFRDSSKETQYF.

V gene TRBV6-2 or TRBV6-3 combines with J gene TRBJ2-1; 13 bases align to TRBD2. J was trimmed by 10 bases and V by 5 bases; bases with no gene match: 14. This CDR3 contains 17 residues. Germline CDR1 and CDR2: MNHEY and SVGEGT. The CDR3 sequence: CASSRPTSGGAPREQFF. Written as DNA, the CDR3 is TGTGCCAGCAGTCGACCTACTAGCGGGGGGGCCCCCCGGGAGCAGTTCTTC.

Ten or more counts support this clonotype. This sequence joins TRBV4-3 and TRBJ1-2; tentative D call: TRBD1 (5 bases). This CDR3 is built from 15 residues. Deletions cut 2 bases from V and 7 bases from J, with 17 bases between. Germline assignment: CDR1 LGHNA and CDR2 YSLEER. The CDR3, as DNA: TGCGCCAGCAGCCAATCGACCCCCAGGGAGGGTGGCTACACCTTC. Its protein product is CASSQSTPREGGYTF.

This clonotype has a count of ten or more. This sequence joins TRBV7-9 and TRBJ2-3, with TRBD2 as a possible D gene (5 bases). CDR1 is SEHNR and CDR2 is FQNEAQ in the germline V gene (reference sequence). The CDR3 totals 15 residues. The V gene lost 4 bases and the J gene lost 3 bases, with 14 bases spanning the gap. CDR3 sequence reads: CASSSSEGWTDTQYF. The CDR3 DNA is TGTGCCAGCAGCTCCTCTGAGGGTTGGACAGATACGCAGTATTTT.

This clonotype has just a few counts. J is TRBJ1-5 and V is TRBV20-1; no definite D call. The V gene lost 1 base and the J gene lost 3 bases, with 10 bases spanning the gap. The CDR3 has 14 amino acids. Germline V gene data show CDR1 as DFQATT and CDR2 as SNEGSKA (reference sequence). CDR3 sequence: CSARAFDPNQPQHF. CDR3 in DNA: TGCAGTGCTAGAGCTTTCGATCCCAATCAGCCCCAGCATTTT.

This clonotype was detected only a few times. The rearrangement links TRBV27 to TRBJ2-4; D could derive from TRBD1 or TRBD2 (7 bases each). The CDR3 loop spans 15 amino acids. Trimming took off 4 bases at V and 4 bases at J, with 14 bases between the two ends. Germline V gives CDR1 MNHEY, CDR2 SMNVEV (reference sequence). The CDR3: CASSSFQGGKNIQYF. Written as DNA, the CDR3 is TGTGCCAGCAGTTCCTTCCAGGGGGGGAAAAACATTCAGTACTTC.

This clonotype appeared many times. This chain connects TRBV6-5 to TRBJ2-2, with 7 nucleotides matching TRBD1. The CDR3 totals 15 residues. V lost 6 bases, J lost 2 bases, and 6 bases stayed unmatched. Germline V gene lookup returns CDR1 MNHEY and CDR2 SVGAGI. This CDR3 is CASSLGQYNTGELFF. CDR3 nucleotides: TGTGCCAGCAGCCTGGGACAGTACAACACCGGGGAGCTGTTTTTT.

This clonotype was picked up many times. This sequence joins TRBV7-9 and TRBJ1-2, with 7 bases lining up with TRBD1. The J segment lost 6 bases and the V segment lost 5 bases, leaving 6 bases of the junction unmatched. Germline V CDR1 and CDR2: SEHNR, FQNEAQ (reference sequence). The CDR3 has 13 amino acids. The CDR3 sequence: CASSRGQLNGYTF. The CDR3 nucleotides read TGTGCCAGCAGCCGGGGACAGTTGAATGGCTACACCTTC. The variable domain in full, with the rest retrieved from reference TRBV7-9 and TRBJ1-2, is DTGVSQNPRHKITKRGQNVTFRCDPISEHNRLYWYRQTLGQGPEFLTYFQNEAQLEKSRLLSDRFSAERPKGSFSTLEIQRTEQGDSAMYLCASSRGQLNGYTFGSGTRLTVV.

This clonotype came up a few times. The chain combines TRBV21-1 with TRBJ2-3; whether TRBD2, the table's D call, matches the DNA was not checked. TRBV21-1 is a pseudogene. The CDR3 spans 15 residues. The CDR3 here is CASSPQRGPTDTQYF. CDR3 in DNA: TGTGCCAGCAGCCCTCAGCGGGGTCCCACAGATACGCAGTATTTT.

This clonotype appeared many times. This sequence joins TRBV6-6 and TRBJ1-6, with TRBD1 matching over 7 bases. The CDR3 contains 11 residues. Looked up from germline, CDR1 is MNHNY and CDR2 is SVGAGI (reference sequence). The V gene end was trimmed by 7 bases and the J gene end by 19 bases; junction bases not matched to a gene: 10. CDR3 loop: CASTYRDSLHF. In DNA, the CDR3 is TGTGCCAGCACCTACAGGGACAGCCTTCACTTT.

This clonotype was counted ten times or more. This rearrangement joins TRBV7-6 to TRBJ2-5; D is unclear. This CDR3 has 14 residues. Trimming shortened V by 0 bases and J by 3 bases, and 8 bases separated the two germline ends. Looked up from germline, CDR1 is SGHVS and CDR2 is FNYEAQ. The CDR3 DNA reads TGTGCCAGCAGCTTAGCCGATTCCAAAGAGACCCAGTACTTC. Its protein product is CASSLADSKETQYF.

This clonotype was found many times. The rearrangement joins TRBV6-5 to TRBJ1-3, with D maybe TRBD1 (5 bases). V was clipped by 1 base and J by 8 bases, with 18 bases between them. This CDR3 has 16 amino acids. Germline V lookup: CDR1 MNHEY, CDR2 SVGAGI. The CDR3 DNA reads as TGTGCCAGCAGTTACTGGGGGAGAAGGGTGTTAGACACCATATATTTT. Translated: CASSYWGRRVLDTIYF.

This clonotype is classed as medium-sized. The CDR3 sequence is CASRTGNEQFF. The CDR3 DNA reads TGTGCCAGCAGGACCGGGAATGAGCAGTTCTTC. The chain links TRBV6-2 or TRBV6-3 to TRBJ2-1; no clear D. Trimming shortened V by 6 bases and J by 7 bases, and 7 bases separated the two germline ends. This CDR3 is 11 amino acids long. CDR1 and CDR2 (germline): MNHEY, SVGEGT.

This clonotype occurred a few times. The CDR3 DNA reads TGTGCCAGCGTACTCACCGGGACAGGGGATCTCTATGGCTACACCTTC. The encoded protein is CASVLTGTGDLYGYTF. The chain links TRBV6-6 to TRBJ1-2; 10 bases align to TRBD1. V dropped 8 bases and J dropped 4; count of bases not matched to a gene: 13. The germline V gene encodes CDR1 MNHNY and CDR2 SVGAGI (reference sequence). This CDR3 has 16 amino acids.

This clonotype was seen ten or more times. The chain uses TRBV15 and TRBJ2-3; 8 bases are a match to TRBD1. The CDR3 consists of 15 residues. V dropped 2 bases and J dropped 0; count of bases not matched to a gene: 1. The germline CDR1 and CDR2 sequences are LNHNV and YYDKDF (reference sequence). CDR3 protein: CATSRRTGSTDTQYF. The CDR3 DNA reads TGTGCCACCAGCAGACGGACAGGGAGCACAGATACGCAGTATTTT.

This clonotype was detected only a few times. This chain connects TRBV20-1 to TRBJ1-1; 10 bases are a match to TRBD1. There are 15 residues in the CDR3. Germline V gives CDR1 DFQATT, CDR2 SNEGSKA (reference sequence). The V and J ends lost 3 bases and 5 bases, in that order; junction bases with no gene match: 9. This CDR3 reads CSASDRGRLITEAFF. In nucleotides, the CDR3 is TGCAGTGCTAGCGACAGGGGGCGCCTGATAACTGAAGCTTTCTTT.

This clonotype was detected many times. This chain uses TRBV7-9 with TRBJ1-2; 11 bases align to TRBD1. Unmatched junction bases numbered 10, after V lost 5 bases and J lost 8 bases. The CDR3 contains 15 residues. Germline lookup yields CDR1 SEHNR and CDR2 FQNEAQ (reference sequence). The CDR3 region has the DNA TGTGCCAGCAGCCTTGGACAGGGGGCAACGGAAGGCTACACCTTC. Its protein is CASSLGQGATEGYTF.

This clonotype was seen repeatedly, ten times or more. The chain recombines TRBV3-1 with TRBJ2-7; D remains unclear. This CDR3 contains 14 residues. Germline loops: CDR1 LGHDT, CDR2 YNNKEL (reference sequence). V was trimmed by 3 bases and J by 0 bases, leaving 9 bases between them. CDR3 bases: TGTGCCAGCAGCCACTCCGGGCCCTCCTACGAGCAGTACTTC. As protein: CASSHSGPSYEQYF.

V gene TRBV7-2 combines with J gene TRBJ2-7; no clear D. V was pared by 0 bases and J by 3 bases, with 6 bases between. The CDR3 is 13 residues long. The germline V gene has CDR1 SGHTA and CDR2 FQGNSA. This CDR3 is CASSLAVHYEQYF. The CDR3, as DNA: TGTGCCAGCAGCTTAGCGGTACACTACGAGCAGTACTTC.

Ten or more counts support this clonotype. V usage is TRBV6-1 and J usage is TRBJ2-1; TRBD2 matches at 8 bases. The CDR3 is 13 amino acids. Losses at the gene ends were 4 bases for V and 4 bases for J; bases not matched to a gene: 0. The germline gives CDR1 MNHNS, CDR2 SASEGT. The CDR3 is CASSGLAYNEQFF. In DNA form, the CDR3 reads TGTGCCAGCAGTGGACTAGCGTACAATGAGCAGTTCTTC.